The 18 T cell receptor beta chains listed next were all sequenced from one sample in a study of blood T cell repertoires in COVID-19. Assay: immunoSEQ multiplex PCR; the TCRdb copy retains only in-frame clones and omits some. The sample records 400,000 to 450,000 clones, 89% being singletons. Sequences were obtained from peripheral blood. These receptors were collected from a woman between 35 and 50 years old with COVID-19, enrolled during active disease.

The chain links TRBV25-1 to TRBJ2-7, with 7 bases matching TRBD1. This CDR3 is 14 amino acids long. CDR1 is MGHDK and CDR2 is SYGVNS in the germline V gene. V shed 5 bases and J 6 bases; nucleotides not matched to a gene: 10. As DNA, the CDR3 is TGTGCCAGCAGTCCCGCGGACAGGCGAGGCGAGCAGTACTTC. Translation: CASSPADRRGEQYF.

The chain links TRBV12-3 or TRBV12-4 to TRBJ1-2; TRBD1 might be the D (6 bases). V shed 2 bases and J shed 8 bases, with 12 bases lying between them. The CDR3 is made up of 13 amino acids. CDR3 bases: TGTGCCAGCAGTTTAAGGGGGTCCGGGGGCTACACCTTC. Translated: CASSLRGSGGYTF.

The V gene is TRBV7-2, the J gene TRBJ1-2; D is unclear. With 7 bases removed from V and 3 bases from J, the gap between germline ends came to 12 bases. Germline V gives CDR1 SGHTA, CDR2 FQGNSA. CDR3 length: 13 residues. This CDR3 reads CASTLSMDYGYTF. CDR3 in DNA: TGTGCCAGCACCCTTAGTATGGACTATGGCTACACCTTC.

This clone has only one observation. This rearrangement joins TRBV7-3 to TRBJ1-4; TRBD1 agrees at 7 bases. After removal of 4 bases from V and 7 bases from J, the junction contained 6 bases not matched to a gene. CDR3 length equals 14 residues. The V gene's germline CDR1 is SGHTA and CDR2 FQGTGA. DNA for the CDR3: TGTGCCAGCAGCTCGACAGGGCGGGGTGAAAAACTGTTTTTT. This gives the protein CASSSTGRGEKLFF.

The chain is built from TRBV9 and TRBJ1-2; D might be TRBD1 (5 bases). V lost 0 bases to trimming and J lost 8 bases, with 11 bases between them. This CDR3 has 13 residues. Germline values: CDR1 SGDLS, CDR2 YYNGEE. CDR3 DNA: TGTGCCAGCAGCGTAGGGACATTAGGAGGCTACACCTTC. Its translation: CASSVGTLGGYTF.

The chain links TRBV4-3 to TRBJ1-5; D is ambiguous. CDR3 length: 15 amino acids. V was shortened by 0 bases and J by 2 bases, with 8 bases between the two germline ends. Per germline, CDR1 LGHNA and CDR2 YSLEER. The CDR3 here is CASSQDVQGNQPQHF. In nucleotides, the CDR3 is TGCGCCAGCAGCCAAGATGTCCAGGGCAATCAGCCCCAGCATTTT.

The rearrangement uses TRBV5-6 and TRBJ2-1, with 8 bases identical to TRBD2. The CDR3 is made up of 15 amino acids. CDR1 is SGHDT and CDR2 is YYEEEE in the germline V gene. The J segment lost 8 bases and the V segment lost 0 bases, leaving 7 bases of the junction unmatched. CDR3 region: CASSLGASGLYEQFF. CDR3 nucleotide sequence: TGTGCCAGCAGCTTGGGGGCTAGCGGGCTCTATGAGCAGTTCTTC.

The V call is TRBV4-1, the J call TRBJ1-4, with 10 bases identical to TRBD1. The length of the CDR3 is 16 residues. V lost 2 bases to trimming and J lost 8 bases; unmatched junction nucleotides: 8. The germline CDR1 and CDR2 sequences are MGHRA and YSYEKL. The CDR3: CASSQRGQGMREKLFF. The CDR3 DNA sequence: TGCGCCAGCAGCCAAAGGGGACAGGGGATGCGGGAAAAACTGTTTTTT.

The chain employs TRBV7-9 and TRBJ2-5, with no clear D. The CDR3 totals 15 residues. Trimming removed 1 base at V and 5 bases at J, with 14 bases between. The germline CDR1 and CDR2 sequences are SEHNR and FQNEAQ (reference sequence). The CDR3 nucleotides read TGTGCCAGCAGCTTAGGCCTAGTAGTAGTCGAGACCCAGTACTTC. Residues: CASSLGLVVVETQYF.

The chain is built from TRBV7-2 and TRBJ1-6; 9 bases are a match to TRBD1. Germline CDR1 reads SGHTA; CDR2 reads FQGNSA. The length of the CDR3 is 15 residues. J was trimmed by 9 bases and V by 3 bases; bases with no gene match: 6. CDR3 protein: CASSFLGQGSSPLHF. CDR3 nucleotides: TGTGCCAGCAGCTTTTTGGGACAGGGTAGTTCACCCCTCCACTTT. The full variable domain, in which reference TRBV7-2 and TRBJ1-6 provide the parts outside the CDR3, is GAGVSQSPSNKVTEKGKDVELRCDPISGHTALYWYRQSLGQGLEFLIYFQGNSAPDKSGLPSDRFSAERTGGSVSTLTIQRTQQEDSAVYLCASSFLGQGSSPLHFGNGTRLTVT.

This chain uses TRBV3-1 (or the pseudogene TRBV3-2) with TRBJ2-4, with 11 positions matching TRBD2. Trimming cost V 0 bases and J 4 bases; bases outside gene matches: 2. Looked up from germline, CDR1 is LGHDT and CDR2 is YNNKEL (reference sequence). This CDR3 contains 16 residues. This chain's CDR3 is CASSQETSGNKNIQYF. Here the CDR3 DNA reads TGTGCCAGCAGCCAAGAGACTAGCGGGAATAAAAACATTCAGTACTTC.

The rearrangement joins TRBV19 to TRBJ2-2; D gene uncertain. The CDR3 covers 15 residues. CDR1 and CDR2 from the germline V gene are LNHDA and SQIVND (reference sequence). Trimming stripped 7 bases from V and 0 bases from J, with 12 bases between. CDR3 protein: CASKMRGTNTGELFF. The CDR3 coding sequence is TGTGCCAGTAAGATGCGAGGTACGAACACCGGGGAGCTGTTTTTT.

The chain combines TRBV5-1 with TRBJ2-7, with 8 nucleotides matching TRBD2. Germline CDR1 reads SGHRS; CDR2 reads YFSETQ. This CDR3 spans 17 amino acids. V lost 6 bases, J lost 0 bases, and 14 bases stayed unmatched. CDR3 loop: CASTFRGNSGGSYEQYF. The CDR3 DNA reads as TGCGCCAGCACCTTCCGCGGAAACAGCGGGGGCTCCTACGAGCAGTACTTC.

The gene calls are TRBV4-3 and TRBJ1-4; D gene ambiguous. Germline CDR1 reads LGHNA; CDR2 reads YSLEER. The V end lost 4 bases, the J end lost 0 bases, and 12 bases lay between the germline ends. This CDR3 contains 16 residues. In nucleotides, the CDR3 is TGCGCCAGCAGCCCCGCAGCGTACGCAACTAATGAAAAACTGTTTTTT. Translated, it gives CASSPAAYATNEKLFF.

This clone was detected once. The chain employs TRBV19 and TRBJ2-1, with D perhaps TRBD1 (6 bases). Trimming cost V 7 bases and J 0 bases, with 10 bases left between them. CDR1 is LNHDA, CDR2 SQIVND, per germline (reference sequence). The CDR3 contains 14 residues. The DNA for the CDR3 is TGTGCCAGTAATGAAGGGGGCTCCTACAATGAGCAGTTCTTC. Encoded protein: CASNEGGSYNEQFF.

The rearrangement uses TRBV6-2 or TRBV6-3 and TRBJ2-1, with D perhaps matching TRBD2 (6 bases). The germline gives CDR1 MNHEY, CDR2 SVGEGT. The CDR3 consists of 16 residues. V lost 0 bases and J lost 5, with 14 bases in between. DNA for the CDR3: TGTGCCAGCAGTTACTCCACTAGCCACCCAAACAATGAGCAGTTCTTC. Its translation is CASSYSTSHPNNEQFF.

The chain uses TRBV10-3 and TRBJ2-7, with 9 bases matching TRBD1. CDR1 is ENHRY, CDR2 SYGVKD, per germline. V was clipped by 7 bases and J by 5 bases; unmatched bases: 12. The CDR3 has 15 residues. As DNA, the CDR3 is TGTGCCATCAAGCCGACAGGGGGTACGAGGAACGAGCAGTACTTC. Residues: CAIKPTGGTRNEQYF.

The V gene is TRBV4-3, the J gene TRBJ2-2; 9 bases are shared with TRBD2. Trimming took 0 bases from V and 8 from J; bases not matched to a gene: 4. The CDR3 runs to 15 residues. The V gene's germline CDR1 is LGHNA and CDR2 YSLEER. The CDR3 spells CASSQEGTSHGELFF. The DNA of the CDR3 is TGCGCCAGCAGCCAAGAGGGGACTAGCCATGGGGAGCTGTTTTTT.